This is a list of T cell receptor beta chains from one sample in a study of blood T cells in healthy people across ages. TCRdb passed the 5' RACE reads through MiXCR, listing each CDR3 protein once. The repertoire consists of roughly 2 million distinct CDR3 sequences, with less than 50% occurring once and the leading ten covering more than 2%. Input material: blood. The receptors stem from a woman aged 40 to 49 in good health. CDR3s include the opening cysteine and the closing phenylalanine or tryptophan. Fields, in order: V gene, CDR3 protein.

>TRBV20-1
CSAGTASNQPQHF
>TRBV20-1
CSASRRGTGGSYEQYF
>TRBV11-3
CASSRDRVDNEQFF
>TRBV28
CASTRGGTDTRYF
>TRBV3-1
CASSQEQGATEAFF
>TRBV3-1
CASSHGQGRLGYTF
>TRBV4-3
CASSPNLESGNQPQHF
>TRBV28
CASSQGTSWLRRQETQYF
>TRBV29-1
CSVDGGYGGYTF
>TRBV24-1
CATSDGGEYEQYF
>TRBV6-4
CASSDSAGEQGTQYF
>TRBV4-3
CASSQVGTGIQYF
>TRBV6-6
CASSYSSRTVEAFF
>TRBV4-2
CASSHSGLAGVFVTEQFF
>TRBV25-1
CASSEGGREQYF
>TRBV6-6
CASKTTGAYEQYF
>TRBV10-3
CAIRPSGPGGTDTQYF
>TRBV20-1
CSVPGGYEQYF
>TRBV20-1
CSAGRTAGNEQYF
>TRBV6-2/TRBV6-3
CASSTRTIGLAGGNSYNEQFF
>TRBV2
CASRDSVEQFF
>TRBV6-5
CASHFRGTEAFF
>TRBV28
CASSYYRGTVKILDTQYF
>TRBV27
CTSSLQGSYNEQFF
>TRBV20-1
CSAPTSGGARGTDTQYF
>TRBV6-5
CASSYGGGDIQYF
>TRBV20-1
CSARAVQGANNEQFF
>TRBV12-3/TRBV12-4
CASRMAGGLETQYF
>TRBV12-3/TRBV12-4
CASRLGGDQPQHF
>TRBV7-9
CASSTAGLAEQFF
>TRBV20-1
CSARDRGTGAYNEQFF
>TRBV6-2/TRBV6-3
CASSYGGANNEQFF
>TRBV9
CASSVGQGNTYEQYF
>TRBV5-1
CASSLGRGTREQYF
>TRBV4-1
CASSQRGGNLNYGYTF